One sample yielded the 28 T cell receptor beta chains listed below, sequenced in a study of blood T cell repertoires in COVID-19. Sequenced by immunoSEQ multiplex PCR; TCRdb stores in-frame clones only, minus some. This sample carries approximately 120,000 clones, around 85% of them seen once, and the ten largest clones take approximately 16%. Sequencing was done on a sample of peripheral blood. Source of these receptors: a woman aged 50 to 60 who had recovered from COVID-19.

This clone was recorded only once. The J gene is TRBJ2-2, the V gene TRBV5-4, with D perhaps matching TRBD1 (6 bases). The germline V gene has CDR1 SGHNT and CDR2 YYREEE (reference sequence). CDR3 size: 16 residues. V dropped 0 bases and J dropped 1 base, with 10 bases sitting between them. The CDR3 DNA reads TGTGCCAGCAGCTTGGGGGGGCCCCGGAACACCGGGGAGCTGTTTTTT. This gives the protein CASSLGGPRNTGELFF.

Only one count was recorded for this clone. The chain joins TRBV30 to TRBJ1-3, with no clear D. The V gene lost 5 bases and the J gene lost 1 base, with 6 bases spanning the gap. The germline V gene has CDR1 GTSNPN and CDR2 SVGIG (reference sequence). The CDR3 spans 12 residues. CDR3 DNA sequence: TGTGCCTGGCTGAGTTCTGGAAACACCATATATTTT. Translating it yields CAWLSSGNTIYF.

As DNA, the CDR3 is TGTGCCAGCAGGGACAGGGGGGGGTCCTACAATGAGCAGTTCTTC. This gives the protein CASRDRGGSYNEQFF. V gene TRBV2 combines with J gene TRBJ2-1; TRBD1 aligns across 10 bases. This CDR3 is built from 15 residues. Germline V CDR1 and CDR2: SNHLY, FYNNEI. The trim removed 6 bases at V and 1 base at J, leaving 3 bases unmatched.

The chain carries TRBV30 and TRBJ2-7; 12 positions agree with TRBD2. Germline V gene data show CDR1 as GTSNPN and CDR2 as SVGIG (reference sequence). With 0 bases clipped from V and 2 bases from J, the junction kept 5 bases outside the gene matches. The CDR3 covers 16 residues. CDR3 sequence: CAWSVGTSGRAYEQYF. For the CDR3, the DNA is TGTGCCTGGAGTGTAGGGACTAGCGGGCGGGCCTACGAGCAGTACTTC.

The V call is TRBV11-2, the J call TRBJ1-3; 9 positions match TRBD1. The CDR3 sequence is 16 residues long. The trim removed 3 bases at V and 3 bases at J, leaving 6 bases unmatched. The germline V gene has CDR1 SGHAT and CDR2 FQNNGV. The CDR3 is CASSFTGGAGGNTIYF. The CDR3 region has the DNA TGTGCCAGCAGCTTTACAGGGGGCGCCGGTGGAAACACCATATATTTT.

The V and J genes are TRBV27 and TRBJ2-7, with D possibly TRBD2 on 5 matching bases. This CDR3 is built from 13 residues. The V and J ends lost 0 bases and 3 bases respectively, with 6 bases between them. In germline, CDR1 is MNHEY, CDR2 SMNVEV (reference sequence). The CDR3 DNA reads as TGTGCCAGCAGTTTATCTGCGGGCTACGAGCAGTACTTC. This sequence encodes CASSLSAGYEQYF.

This CDR3 is CASSGQRGLRDGNTIYF. DNA of the CDR3: TGTGCCAGCAGTGGTCAAAGGGGGCTCCGCGATGGAAACACCATATATTTT. This chain connects TRBV6-1 to TRBJ1-3; 7 positions match TRBD1. This CDR3 region has 17 residues. Germline trimming cut 4 bases from V and 3 bases from J; bases unmatched to any gene: 12. CDR1 is MNHNS, CDR2 SASEGT, per germline.

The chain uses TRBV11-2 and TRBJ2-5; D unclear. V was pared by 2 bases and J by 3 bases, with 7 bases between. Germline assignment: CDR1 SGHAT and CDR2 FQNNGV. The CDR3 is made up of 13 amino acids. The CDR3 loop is CASSLTQKETQYF. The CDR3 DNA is TGTGCCAGCAGCTTAACACAGAAAGAGACCCAGTACTTC.

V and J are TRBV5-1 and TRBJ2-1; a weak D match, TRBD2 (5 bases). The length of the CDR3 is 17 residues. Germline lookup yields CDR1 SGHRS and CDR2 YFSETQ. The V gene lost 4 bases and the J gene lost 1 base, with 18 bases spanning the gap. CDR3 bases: TGCGCCAGCAGCCAGGTCGTGGGCGGGCGTTCCTACAATGAGCAGTTCTTC. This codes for CASSQVVGGRSYNEQFF.

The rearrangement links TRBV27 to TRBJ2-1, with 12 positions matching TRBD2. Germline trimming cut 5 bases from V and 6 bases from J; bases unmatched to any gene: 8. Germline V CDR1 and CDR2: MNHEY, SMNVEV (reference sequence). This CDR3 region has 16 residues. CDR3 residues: CASSPLLAGGGNEQFF. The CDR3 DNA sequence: TGTGCCAGCAGTCCCCTCCTAGCGGGAGGGGGCAATGAGCAGTTCTTC.

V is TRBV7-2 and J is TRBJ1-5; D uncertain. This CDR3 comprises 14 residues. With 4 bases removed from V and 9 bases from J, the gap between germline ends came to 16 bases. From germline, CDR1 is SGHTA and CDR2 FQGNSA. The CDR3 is CASSSNAGRGPQHF. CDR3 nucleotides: TGTGCCAGCAGCTCAAATGCGGGCCGCGGGCCCCAGCATTTT.

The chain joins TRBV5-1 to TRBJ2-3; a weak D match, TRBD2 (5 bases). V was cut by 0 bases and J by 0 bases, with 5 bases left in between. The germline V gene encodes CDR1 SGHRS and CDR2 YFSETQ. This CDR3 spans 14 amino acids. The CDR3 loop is CASSLERSTDTQYF. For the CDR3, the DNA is TGCGCCAGCAGCTTGGAGCGGAGCACAGATACGCAGTATTTT.

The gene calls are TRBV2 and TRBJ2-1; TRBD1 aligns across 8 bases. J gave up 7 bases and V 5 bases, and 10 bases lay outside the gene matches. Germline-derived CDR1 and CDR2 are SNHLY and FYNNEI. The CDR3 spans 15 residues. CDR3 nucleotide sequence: TGTGCCAGCAGTAAGGACAGGGTCGTTAAAAATGAGCAGTTCTTC. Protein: CASSKDRVVKNEQFF.

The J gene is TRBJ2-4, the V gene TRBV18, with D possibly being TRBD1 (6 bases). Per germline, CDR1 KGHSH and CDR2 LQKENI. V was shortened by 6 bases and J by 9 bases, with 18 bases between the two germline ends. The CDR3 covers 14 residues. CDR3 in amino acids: CASSLYRDEGIQYF. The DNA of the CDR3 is TGTGCCAGCTCGCTATACAGGGATGAGGGCATTCAGTACTTC. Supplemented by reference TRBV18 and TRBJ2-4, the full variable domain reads NAGVMQNPRHLVRRRGQEARLRCSPMKGHSHVYWYRQLPEEGLKFMVYLQKENIIDESGMPKERFSAEFPKEGPSILRIQQVVRGDSAAYFCASSLYRDEGIQYFGAGTRLSVL.

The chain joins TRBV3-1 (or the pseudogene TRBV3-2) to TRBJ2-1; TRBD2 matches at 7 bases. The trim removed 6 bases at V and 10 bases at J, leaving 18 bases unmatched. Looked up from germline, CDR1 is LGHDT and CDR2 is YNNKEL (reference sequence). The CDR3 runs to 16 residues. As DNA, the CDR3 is TGTGCCAGCAGTAGAAGAGCGGGACTTGTCTGGAGGGAGCAGTTCTTC. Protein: CASSRRAGLVWREQFF.

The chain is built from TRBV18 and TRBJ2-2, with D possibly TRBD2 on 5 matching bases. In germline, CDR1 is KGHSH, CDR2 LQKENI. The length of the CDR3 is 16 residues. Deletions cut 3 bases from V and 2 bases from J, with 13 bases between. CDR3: CASSPRKDSNTGELFF. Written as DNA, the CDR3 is TGTGCCAGCTCACCGCGTAAGGACTCAAACACCGGGGAGCTGTTTTTT. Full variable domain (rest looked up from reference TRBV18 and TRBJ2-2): NAGVMQNPRHLVRRRGQEARLRCSPMKGHSHVYWYRQLPEEGLKFMVYLQKENIIDESGMPKERFSAEFPKEGPSILRIQQVVRGDSAAYFCASSPRKDSNTGELFFGEGSRLTVL.

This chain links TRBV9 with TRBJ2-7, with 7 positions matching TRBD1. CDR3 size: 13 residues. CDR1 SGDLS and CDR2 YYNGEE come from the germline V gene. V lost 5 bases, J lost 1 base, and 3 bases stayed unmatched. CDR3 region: CASSRQGSYEQYF. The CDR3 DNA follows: TGTGCCAGCAGTCGACAGGGTTCCTACGAGCAGTACTTC.

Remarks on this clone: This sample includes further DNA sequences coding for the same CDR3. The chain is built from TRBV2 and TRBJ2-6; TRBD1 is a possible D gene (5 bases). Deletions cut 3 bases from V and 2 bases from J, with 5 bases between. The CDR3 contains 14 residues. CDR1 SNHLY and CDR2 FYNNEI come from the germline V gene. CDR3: CASSDRAGANVLTF. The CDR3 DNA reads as TGTGCCAGCAGTGACAGGGCTGGGGCCAACGTCCTGACTTTC.

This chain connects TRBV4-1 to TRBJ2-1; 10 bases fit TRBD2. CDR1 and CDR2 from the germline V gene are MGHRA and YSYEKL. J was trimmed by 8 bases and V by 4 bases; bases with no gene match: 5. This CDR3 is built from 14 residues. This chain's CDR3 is CASSRTSGEDEQFF. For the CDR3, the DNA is TGCGCCAGCAGCCGGACTAGCGGCGAGGATGAGCAGTTCTTC.

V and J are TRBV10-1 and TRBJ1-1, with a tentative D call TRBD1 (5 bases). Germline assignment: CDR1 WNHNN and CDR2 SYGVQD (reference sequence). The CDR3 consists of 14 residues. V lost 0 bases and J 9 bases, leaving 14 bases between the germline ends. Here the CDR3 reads CASSESKRGYKAFF. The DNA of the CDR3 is TGCGCCAGCAGTGAGTCAAAAAGGGGTTACAAAGCTTTCTTT.

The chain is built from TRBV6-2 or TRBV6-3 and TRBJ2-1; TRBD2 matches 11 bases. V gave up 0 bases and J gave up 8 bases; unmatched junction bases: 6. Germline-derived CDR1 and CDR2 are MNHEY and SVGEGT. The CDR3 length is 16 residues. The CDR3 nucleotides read TGTGCCAGCAGTTACTCAACTAGCGGGAGTATTGATGAGCAGTTCTTC. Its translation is CASSYSTSGSIDEQFF.

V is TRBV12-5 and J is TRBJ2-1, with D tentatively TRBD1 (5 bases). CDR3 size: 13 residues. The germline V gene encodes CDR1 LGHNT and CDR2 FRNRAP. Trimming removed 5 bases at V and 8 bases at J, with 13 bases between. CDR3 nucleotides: TGTGCTAGTGGTCCCCAGGGTATGGATGAGCAGTTCTTC. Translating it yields CASGPQGMDEQFF. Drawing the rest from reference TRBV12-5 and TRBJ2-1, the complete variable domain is DARVTQTPRHKVTEMGQEVTMRCQPILGHNTVFWYRQTMMQGLELLAYFRNRAPLDDSGMPKDRFSAEMPDATLATLKIQPSEPRDSAVYFCASGPQGMDEQFFGPGTRLTVL.

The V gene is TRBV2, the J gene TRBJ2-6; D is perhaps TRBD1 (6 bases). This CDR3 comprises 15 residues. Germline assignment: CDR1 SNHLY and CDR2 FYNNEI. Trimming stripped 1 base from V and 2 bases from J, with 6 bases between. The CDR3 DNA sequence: TGTGCCAGCAGTGAAGACAGGGCTGGGGCCAACGTCCTGACTTTC. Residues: CASSEDRAGANVLTF.

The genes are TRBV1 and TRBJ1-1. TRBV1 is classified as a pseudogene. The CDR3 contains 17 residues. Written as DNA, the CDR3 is TGCACCAGCAGCCAAGAATGGGGGGAGTGCCTGAACACTGAAGCTTTCTTT. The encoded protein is CTSSQEWGECLNTEAFF.

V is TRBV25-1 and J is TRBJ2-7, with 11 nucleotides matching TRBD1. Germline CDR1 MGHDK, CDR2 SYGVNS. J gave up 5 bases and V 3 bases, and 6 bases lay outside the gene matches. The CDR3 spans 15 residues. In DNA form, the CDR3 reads TGTGCCAGCAGTGAGCCCGGGACAGGGGGACACGAGCAGTACTTC. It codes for CASSEPGTGGHEQYF.

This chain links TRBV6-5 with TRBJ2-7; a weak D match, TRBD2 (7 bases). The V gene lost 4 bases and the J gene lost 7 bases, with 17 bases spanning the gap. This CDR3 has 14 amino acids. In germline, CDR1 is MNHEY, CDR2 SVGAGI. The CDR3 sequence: CASSSGGAIKEQYF. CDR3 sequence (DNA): TGTGCCAGCAGTTCGGGGGGCGCAATTAAGGAGCAGTACTTC.

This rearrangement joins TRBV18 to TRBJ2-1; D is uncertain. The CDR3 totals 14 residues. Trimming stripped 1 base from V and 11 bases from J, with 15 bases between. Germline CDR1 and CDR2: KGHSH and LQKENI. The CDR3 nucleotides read TGTGCCAGCTCACCACTAGACTCCTCCCCGAAGCAGTTCTTC. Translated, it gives CASSPLDSSPKQFF.

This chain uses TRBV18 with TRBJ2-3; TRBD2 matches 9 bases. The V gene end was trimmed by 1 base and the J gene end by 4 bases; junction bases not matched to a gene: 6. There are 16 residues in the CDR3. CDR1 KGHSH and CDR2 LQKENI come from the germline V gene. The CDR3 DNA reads TGTGCCAGCTCACCACTAGCGGGGGCCCTCGCAGATACGCAGTATTTT. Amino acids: CASSPLAGALADTQYF.